A single sample is the source of the 26 T cell receptor beta chains below, sequenced in a study of blood T cell repertoires in COVID-19. TCRdb keeps only in-frame clones here, not all; method: immunoSEQ multiplex PCR. Of roughly 400,000 clones in the sample, approximately 88% are singletons; the top ten hold roughly 2%. Sequencing was performed on PBMCs or T cells enriched from blood (not recorded which). Every receptor here comes from a middle-aged woman with acute COVID-19.

The chain uses TRBV6-5 and TRBJ2-7; no reliable D call. Germline V lookup: CDR1 MNHEY, CDR2 SVGAGI. This CDR3 contains 14 residues. Between the trimmed V and J ends, which lost 2 bases and 2 bases, there was a span of 10 bases. CDR3 protein: CASSYVGQAYEQYF. DNA of the CDR3: TGTGCCAGCAGTTACGTTGGGCAGGCCTACGAGCAGTACTTC.

The V gene is TRBV29-1, the J gene TRBJ1-2; D is undetermined. V was cut by 1 base and J by 4 bases, with 16 bases left in between. The CDR3 consists of 15 residues. Per the germline V gene, CDR1 is SQVTM and CDR2 is ANQGSEA. This CDR3 reads CSVEARPSTGYGYTF. In nucleotides, the CDR3 is TGCAGCGTTGAAGCCCGGCCCTCCACGGGCTATGGCTACACCTTC.

The chain combines TRBV5-6 with TRBJ2-7, with 7 positions matching TRBD1. The CDR3 has 14 residues. Germline-derived CDR1 and CDR2 are SGHDT and YYEEEE. V lost 4 bases and J lost 3; bases outside the gene matches: 7. Here the CDR3 DNA reads TGTGCCAGCAGCAAACCGGGACAGAGCTACGAGCAGTACTTC. It encodes CASSKPGQSYEQYF.

The chain recombines TRBV18 with TRBJ1-2; D may be TRBD1 (5 bases). The V and J ends lost 1 base and 4 bases respectively, with 19 bases between them. The length of the CDR3 is 17 residues. CDR1 and CDR2 from the germline V gene are KGHSH and LQKENI. The chain's CDR3 is CASSPLGGRFASYGYTF. The CDR3 DNA follows: TGTGCCAGCTCACCACTCGGGGGACGGTTCGCTTCCTATGGCTACACCTTC.

The sample holds one count of this clone. This chain joins TRBV9 and TRBJ2-2; tentatively, D is TRBD2 (7 bases). V lost 0 bases and J lost 0, with 15 bases in between. Germline V gene sequence: CDR1 SGDLS, CDR2 YYNGEE. The CDR3 length is 18 residues. CDR3 sequence: CASSVGPGGPSNTGELFF. CDR3 nucleotides: TGTGCCAGCAGCGTAGGACCCGGGGGGCCATCGAACACCGGGGAGCTGTTTTTT.

This chain joins TRBV9 and TRBJ1-5; D is unclear. The V end lost 4 bases, the J end lost 8 bases, and 16 bases lay between the germline ends. Germline V gene sequence: CDR1 SGDLS, CDR2 YYNGEE. The CDR3 contains 14 residues. Here the CDR3 reads CASSPRQDGKPQHF. CDR3 in DNA: TGTGCCAGCAGCCCCCGGCAGGATGGTAAGCCCCAGCATTTT.

This sequence joins TRBV4-1 and TRBJ2-7, with TRBD1 as a possible D gene (5 bases). With 3 bases removed from V and 3 bases from J, the gap between germline ends came to 15 bases. This CDR3 is built from 15 residues. CDR1 MGHRA and CDR2 YSYEKL come from the germline V gene. CDR3 protein: CASSHRGRAVYEQYF. CDR3 bases: TGCGCCAGCAGCCATAGGGGCCGGGCGGTCTACGAGCAGTACTTC.

This sequence joins TRBV30 and TRBJ1-6, with D possibly matching TRBD1 (6 bases). CDR1 is GTSNPN, CDR2 SVGIG, per germline (reference sequence). This CDR3 comprises 16 residues. The V and J ends lost 2 bases and 7 bases respectively, with 18 bases between them. The CDR3 DNA follows: TGTGCCTGGAGTCCCCACGACGGACAGAGAAATTCACCCCTCCACTTT. It translates to CAWSPHDGQRNSPLHF.

The CDR3 nucleotides are TGCGCCAGCAGCCAAGCGACAGCCTATGGCTACACCTTC. Translating it yields CASSQATAYGYTF. The rearrangement joins TRBV4-1 to TRBJ1-2; a weak D match, TRBD1 (5 bases). V was shortened by 1 base and J by 4 bases, with 7 bases between the two germline ends. This CDR3 region has 13 residues. Germline V gene data show CDR1 as MGHRA and CDR2 as YSYEKL.

On this clone: This sample includes further DNA sequences coding for the same CDR3. The chain employs TRBV9 and TRBJ1-1; D gene uncertain. The germline V gene has CDR1 SGDLS and CDR2 YYNGEE. The CDR3 sequence is 14 residues long. The V gene lost 4 bases and the J gene lost 2 bases, with 12 bases spanning the gap. Here the CDR3 DNA reads TGTGCCAGCAGCCTAGGCCAGGTAAACACTGAAGCTTTCTTT. Protein: CASSLGQVNTEAFF.

V gene TRBV9 combines with J gene TRBJ2-1; 9 bases align to TRBD1. J was trimmed by 5 bases and V by 4 bases; bases with no gene match: 7. Germline V gene lookup returns CDR1 SGDLS and CDR2 YYNGEE. The CDR3 is 15 amino acids. Here the CDR3 reads CASSPRQGVDNEQFF. For the CDR3, the DNA is TGTGCCAGCAGCCCCCGACAGGGGGTCGACAATGAGCAGTTCTTC. Full variable domain (outside the CDR3, taken from reference TRBV9 and TRBJ2-1): DSGVTQTPKHLITATGQRVTLRCSPRSGDLSVYWYQQSLDQGLQFLIQYYNGEERAKGNILERFSAQQFPDLHSELNLSSLELGDSALYFCASSPRQGVDNEQFFGPGTRLTVL.

The V gene is TRBV5-5, the J gene TRBJ1-2; a possible D gene is TRBD1 (6 bases). V was trimmed by 0 bases and J by 4 bases, leaving 13 bases between them. The CDR3 totals 15 residues. Germline V gene data show CDR1 as SGHKS and CDR2 as YYEKEE (reference sequence). CDR3 region: CASSLAGDRFYGYTF. CDR3 nucleotide sequence: TGTGCCAGCAGCTTGGCAGGGGATAGGTTCTATGGCTACACCTTC.

The chain links TRBV10-3 to TRBJ1-1; no definite D call. V was pared by 7 bases and J by 1 base, with 10 bases between. The CDR3 spans 13 residues. Germline CDR1 is ENHRY and CDR2 is SYGVKD. CDR3 in amino acids: CAITQGRNTEAFF. CDR3 DNA: TGTGCCATCACCCAAGGGAGGAACACTGAAGCTTTCTTT.

The V call is TRBV7-9, the J call TRBJ2-7; D unresolved. The CDR3 contains 15 residues. Germline V gene data show CDR1 as SEHNR and CDR2 as FQNEAQ (reference sequence). Trimming left V 1 base short and J 0 bases short, with 10 bases between. The CDR3 is CASSLVYGRSYEQYF. CDR3 coding DNA: TGTGCCAGCAGCTTAGTGTATGGGCGCTCCTACGAGCAGTACTTC.

This clone was recorded at least ten times. The V gene is TRBV6-5, the J gene TRBJ1-1; possible D gene TRBD1, 5 bases. Trimming took off 2 bases at V and 8 bases at J, with 12 bases between the two ends. Germline loops: CDR1 MNHEY, CDR2 SVGAGI. CDR3 size: 13 residues. The DNA of the CDR3 is TGTGCCAGCAGTTACCAGGAGGGGAACGAAGCTTTCTTT. Its protein product is CASSYQEGNEAFF.

V gene TRBV5-5 combines with J gene TRBJ2-1; D not resolved. V was clipped by 1 base and J by 7 bases, with 12 bases between them. This CDR3 region has 14 residues. The germline V gene has CDR1 SGHKS and CDR2 YYEKEE (reference sequence). The CDR3 loop is CASSLLVILNEQFF. The CDR3, as DNA: TGTGCCAGCAGCTTGCTCGTAATACTAAATGAGCAGTTCTTC.

The chain carries TRBV4-1 and TRBJ1-2, with TRBD1 matching over 8 bases. Germline trimming cut 5 bases from V and 14 bases from J; bases unmatched to any gene: 13. CDR3 length equals 13 residues. Germline-derived CDR1 and CDR2 are MGHRA and YSYEKL. The CDR3 sequence: CASSFGRQGRETF. In DNA form, the CDR3 reads TGCGCCAGCAGCTTCGGTAGACAGGGGAGAGAAACCTTC.

This clone was counted once. V gene TRBV27 combines with J gene TRBJ1-2, with D possibly being TRBD1 (5 bases). V lost 8 bases and J 8 bases, leaving 15 bases between the germline ends. In germline, CDR1 is MNHEY, CDR2 SMNVEV (reference sequence). The CDR3 covers 12 residues. The chain's CDR3 is CASLDQGGGYTF. The CDR3 nucleotides are TGTGCCAGCCTCGACCAGGGCGGAGGCTACACCTTC.

This clone was observed once. The V gene is TRBV6-5, the J gene TRBJ1-2; the D gene is possibly TRBD1 (5 bases). V was clipped by 6 bases and J by 8 bases, with 22 bases between them. The CDR3 is 15 residues long. Germline CDR1 is MNHEY and CDR2 is SVGAGI. The CDR3 sequence: CASRIPRGGVGGYTF. The CDR3 DNA sequence: TGTGCCAGCAGGATACCCCGGGGGGGAGTTGGGGGCTACACCTTC.

This chain connects TRBV5-4 to TRBJ1-2; 8 nucleotides line up with TRBD1. CDR1 is SGHNT and CDR2 is YYREEE in the germline V gene (reference sequence). The CDR3 consists of 14 residues. V lost 3 bases and J lost 2; bases outside the gene matches: 3. The DNA for the CDR3 is TGTGCCAGCAGCTCGGACAGGGCCAACTATGGCTACACCTTC. Its translation: CASSSDRANYGYTF.

The chain couples TRBV18 to TRBJ1-5; the D gene is possibly TRBD1 (6 bases). V gave up 4 bases and J gave up 2 bases, with 12 bases separating them. Per the germline V gene, CDR1 is KGHSH and CDR2 is LQKENI. This CDR3 contains 15 residues. The CDR3 reads CASSLGGPGNQPQHF. DNA of the CDR3: TGTGCCAGCTCACTGGGGGGGCCGGGCAATCAGCCCCAGCATTTT. The whole variable domain, remainder taken from reference TRBV18 and TRBJ1-5, is NAGVMQNPRHLVRRRGQEARLRCSPMKGHSHVYWYRQLPEEGLKFMVYLQKENIIDESGMPKERFSAEFPKEGPSILRIQQVVRGDSAAYFCASSLGGPGNQPQHFGDGTRLSIL.

This sequence joins TRBV15 and TRBJ2-7; a possible D gene is TRBD2 (5 bases). This CDR3 is 14 amino acids long. Per the germline V gene, CDR1 is LNHNV and CDR2 is YYDKDF (reference sequence). V was pared by 1 base and J by 2 bases, with 9 bases between. The chain's CDR3 is CATSRVGVPYEQYF. The DNA for the CDR3 is TGTGCCACCAGCAGAGTCGGGGTTCCCTACGAGCAGTACTTC.

The genes are TRBV12-3 or TRBV12-4 and TRBJ1-1; no clear D. V lost 5 bases, J lost 9 bases, and 10 bases lay in between. This CDR3 contains 11 residues. In nucleotides, the CDR3 is TGTGCCAGCAGTGCCGGGGTGAAAGCTTTCTTT. This sequence encodes CASSAGVKAFF.

This sequence joins TRBV9 and TRBJ1-2; 8 bases align to TRBD1. This CDR3 is built from 15 residues. V gave up 6 bases and J gave up 2 bases; unmatched junction bases: 9. CDR1 and CDR2 (germline): SGDLS, YYNGEE. The CDR3 region is CASNGQGPNNYGYTF. Here the CDR3 DNA reads TGTGCCAGCAACGGACAGGGCCCTAACAACTATGGCTACACCTTC.

The chain joins TRBV7-9 to TRBJ2-2; perhaps TRBD2 as D (5 bases). CDR3 size: 14 residues. The ends were cut back, 4 bases at V and 2 bases at J, with 8 bases in the middle. CDR1 is SEHNR, CDR2 FQNEAQ, per germline (reference sequence). CDR3 in amino acids: CASSSGLNTGELFF. The CDR3 region has the DNA TGTGCCAGCAGCTCCGGACTTAACACCGGGGAGCTGTTTTTT.

The J gene is TRBJ2-5, the V gene TRBV3-1 (or the pseudogene TRBV3-2), with TRBD1 identical over 7 bases. From germline, CDR1 is LGHDT and CDR2 YNNKEL (reference sequence). This CDR3 region has 14 residues. The trim removed 5 bases at V and 5 bases at J, leaving 8 bases unmatched. The CDR3 is CASSYQGVKETQYF. The CDR3 region has the DNA TGTGCCAGCAGCTATCAGGGGGTTAAGGAGACCCAGTACTTC.